This TCR beta chain was sequenced in a study of metastatic and nonmetastatic thyroid tumors. Study details: Repertoires from blood and tumor or nodule tissue of malignant and benign thyroid patients were compared.

TCRdb re-called clones via MiXCR from the PCR reads. This table has thousands of clones, approximately 25% appearing once. Every patient was untreated before thyroid surgery. The V and J ends lost 0 bases and 1 base, in that order; junction bases with no gene match: 18. CDR3 size: 20 residues. CDR1 and CDR2 from the germline V gene are MNHEY and SVGEGT. Material: adjacent normal tissue. The clonotype was recovered from a female donor with papillary thyroid cancer or a benign thyroid nodule (not recorded which). Some clones in this sample may be carry-over from other donors' samples. V usage is TRBV6-2 or TRBV6-3 and J usage is TRBJ2-7; 7 bases agree with TRBD1. In DNA form, the CDR3 reads TGTGCCAGCAGTTACTCGCGGTCTACGCCTGGGACAGCCGCTTCCTACGAGCAGTACTTC. It encodes CASSYSRSTPGTAASYEQYF.